This T cell receptor (beta chain) was recorded in a study of cytomegalovirus exposure and HLA in healthy donors. Germline CDR1 reads SGHRS; CDR2 reads YFSETQ. V was clipped by 0 bases and J by 5 bases, with 11 bases between them. This CDR3 is 14 amino acids long. The PCR ran on 60 Vbeta and 13 Jbeta primers. The protocol was immunoSEQ multiplex PCR, while the TCRdb copy is restricted to in-frame clones and leaves out a portion. The repertoire holds roughly 150,000 clones, with roughly three quarters as singletons. In the case of this clone: Its specificity is not known.

Study results and limitations: TCR beta sequences reportedly predicted most subjects' HLA-A and HLA-B alleles accurately.

The specimen was PBMCs. This clonotype was obtained from a woman in her 40s in good health and CMV-seronegative. The J gene is TRBJ2-5, the V gene TRBV5-1; D uncertain. The CDR3 DNA reads as TGCGCCAGCAGCTTGGAGCGCCCGAGCGAGACCCAGTACTTC. This encodes CASSLERPSETQYF. The whole variable domain, remainder taken from reference TRBV5-1 and TRBJ2-5, is KAGVTQTPRYLIKTRGQQVTLSCSPISGHRSVSWYQQTPGQGLQFLFEYFSETQRNKGNFPGRFSGRQFSNSRSEMNVSTLELGDSALYLCASSLERPSETQYFGPGTRLLVL.